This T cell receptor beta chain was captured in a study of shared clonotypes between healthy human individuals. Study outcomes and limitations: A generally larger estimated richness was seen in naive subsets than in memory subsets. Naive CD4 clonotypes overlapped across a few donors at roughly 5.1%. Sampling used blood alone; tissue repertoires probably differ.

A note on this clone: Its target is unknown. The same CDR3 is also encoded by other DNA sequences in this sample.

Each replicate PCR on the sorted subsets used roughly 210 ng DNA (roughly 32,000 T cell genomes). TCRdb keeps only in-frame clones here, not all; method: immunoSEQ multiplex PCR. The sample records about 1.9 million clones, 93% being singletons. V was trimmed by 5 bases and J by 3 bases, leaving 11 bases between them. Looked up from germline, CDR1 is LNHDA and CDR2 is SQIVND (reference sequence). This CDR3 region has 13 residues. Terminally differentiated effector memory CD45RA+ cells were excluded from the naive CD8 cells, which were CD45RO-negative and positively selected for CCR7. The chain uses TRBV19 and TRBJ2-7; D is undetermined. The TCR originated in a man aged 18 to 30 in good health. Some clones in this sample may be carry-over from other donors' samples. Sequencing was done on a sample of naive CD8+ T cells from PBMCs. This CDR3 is CASSLRPDYEQYF. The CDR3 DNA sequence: TGTGCCAGTAGTCTACGACCGGACTACGAGCAGTACTTC.